Included here is one T cell receptor beta chain sequence, with context. Its antigen is not known. Generated by immunoSEQ multiplex PCR, the TCRdb table keeps only in-frame clones and is missing some. The sample contains 100,000 to 150,000 clones, 80% to 95% of which appear only once. CDR1 and CDR2 from the germline V gene are MNHNY and SVGAGI (reference sequence). The CDR3 covers 13 residues. V lost 2 bases and J 8 bases, leaving 12 bases between the germline ends. The data derive from a study of T cell responses to AZD1222 COVID-19 vaccine. The wider study: The study pooled second doses at about 4 or about 12 weeks.

General study results and limits: Vaccine-associated CD4 TCRs ranged over spike, dominating at 160-218 and 743-854. White British donors predominated, females outnumbered males, and clonal diversity was possibly underestimated. Seropositive status at baseline applied to only a handful of AZD1222 recipients.

This TCR came from an adult in good health. Sequencing was performed on peripheral blood, taken on day 0 of AZD1222 vaccination. The V call is TRBV6-6, the J call TRBJ2-5, with D possibly being TRBD2 (5 bases). Here the CDR3 reads CASSYGSEGTQYF. DNA of the CDR3: TGTGCCAGCAGTTACGGTAGCGAGGGAACCCAGTACTTC.